A single T cell receptor (beta chain) is shown here with its context. Sequencing used immunoSEQ multiplex PCR; TCRdb keeps in-frame clones, though not all of them. Here the sample spans approximately 93,000 clones, around 78% being singletons. Time point specified: peripheral blood 6 weeks after treatment start. The sample is drawn from a study of PD-L1 blockade in urothelial cancer. This TCR was sampled from a man between 70 and 80 years old with urothelial cancer. The sample here was PBMCs, taken around atezolizumab (anti-PD-L1) treatment.

CDR3 residues: CASSLDRGSGYEQYF. The CDR3 DNA sequence: TGTGCCAGCAGCTTGGATAGGGGTAGCGGCTACGAGCAGTACTTC. The genes are TRBV5-5 and TRBJ2-7; maybe TRBD2 (6 bases). Trimming stripped 0 bases from V and 3 bases from J, with 13 bases between. This CDR3 comprises 15 residues. CDR1 SGHKS and CDR2 YYEKEE come from the germline V gene (reference sequence). Full variable domain (outside the CDR3, taken from reference TRBV5-5 and TRBJ2-7): DAGVTQSPTHLIKTRGQQVTLRCSPISGHKSVSWYQQVLGQGPQFIFQYYEKEERGRGNFPDRFSARQFPNYSSELNVNALLLGDSALYLCASSLDRGSGYEQYFGPGTRLTVT.